This T cell receptor beta chain came from a study of shared clonotypes between healthy human individuals. This clone was observed a few times. In the same sample, other DNA sequences code for this CDR3. The naive CD8 subset, CD45RO-negative cells positively selected for CCR7, excluded terminally differentiated effector memory CD45RA+ cells. Measured with immunoSEQ multiplex PCR; TCRdb has only the in-frame clones, and not every one. The sample holds 800,000 or so clones, 95% to 97% seen once. CDR3 length equals 14 residues. Trimming pared 0 bases from V and 0 bases from J, leaving 7 bases between. Germline values: CDR1 SGHRS, CDR2 YFSETQ.

The chain links TRBV5-1 to TRBJ2-7; D gene unclear. The clonotype was recovered from a young man in good health. The sample comprised naive CD8+ T cells sorted from blood. CDR3 coding DNA: TGCGCCAGCAGCTTGGTTGGCGGCTCCTACGAGCAGTACTTC. It translates to CASSLVGGSYEQYF.